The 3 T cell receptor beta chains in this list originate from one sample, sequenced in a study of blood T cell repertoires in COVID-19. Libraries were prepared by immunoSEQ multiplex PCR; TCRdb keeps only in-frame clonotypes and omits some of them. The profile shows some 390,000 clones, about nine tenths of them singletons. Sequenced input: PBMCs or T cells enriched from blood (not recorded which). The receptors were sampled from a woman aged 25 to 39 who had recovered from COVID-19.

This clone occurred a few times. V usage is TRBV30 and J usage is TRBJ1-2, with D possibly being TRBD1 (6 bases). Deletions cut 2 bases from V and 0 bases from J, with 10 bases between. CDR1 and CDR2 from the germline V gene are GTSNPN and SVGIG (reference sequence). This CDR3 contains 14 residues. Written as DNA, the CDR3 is TGTGCCTGGAGTCCATACAGGGCTAACTATGGCTACACCTTC. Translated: CAWSPYRANYGYTF.

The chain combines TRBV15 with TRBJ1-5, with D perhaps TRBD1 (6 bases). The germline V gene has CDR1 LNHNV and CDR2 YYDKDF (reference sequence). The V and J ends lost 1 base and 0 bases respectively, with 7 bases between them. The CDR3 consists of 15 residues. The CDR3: CATSRGTASNQPQHF. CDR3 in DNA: TGTGCCACCAGCAGAGGGACAGCTAGCAATCAGCCCCAGCATTTT. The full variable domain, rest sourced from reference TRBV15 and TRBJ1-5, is DAMVIQNPRYQVTQFGKPVTLSCSQTLNHNVMYWYQQKSSQAPKLLFHYYDKDFNNEADTPDNFQSRRPNTSFCFLDIRSPGLGDTAMYLCATSRGTASNQPQHFGDGTRLSIL.

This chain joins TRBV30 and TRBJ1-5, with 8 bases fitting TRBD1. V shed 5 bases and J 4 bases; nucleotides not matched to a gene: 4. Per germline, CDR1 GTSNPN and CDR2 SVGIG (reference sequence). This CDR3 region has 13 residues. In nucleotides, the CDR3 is TGTGCCTGGCAGGGACAGGCGAATCAGCCCCAGCATTTT. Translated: CAWQGQANQPQHF.